Listed here is a single T cell receptor (beta chain). This clone has just one count. The antigen it binds to is not known. The record has no base qualities; no much larger clone is one base away. The sample belongs to a study of cytomegalovirus exposure and HLA in healthy donors (dated by TCRdb to 2015 to 2018). For the wider study: According to an earlier analysis of several hundred of the donors, some 180 million T cells yielded 120 million or so unique TCR beta sequences and approximately 300 Gb of sequence data. Both class I and class II loci were covered by HLA typing, at four-digit resolution. Several DR-DQ haplotypes were handled as single units for association and clustering because linkage in the cohort was strong. The later analysis used no new phenotypic data to find candidate immune exposures, relying instead on TCR beta sequences and their occurrence across donors. The number of donors typed differed by locus, with 629-630 for A, B, C, DRB1 and DQB1, approximately 500 for DQA1, nearly 610 for DPA1, and some 440 for DPB1. An earlier analysis of 500 to 650 of the donors applied high-throughput TCR beta sequencing to assess whether each TCR beta V gene segment acted as functional or pseudogenic. Using immunosequencing, the study profiled T cell repertoires from 640 or so subjects and related those repertoires to cytomegalovirus serostatus. Among roughly 400 genotyped donors of the cohort, an average of approximately 240,000 unique TCR beta nucleotide sequences was sequenced per donor, of which about 18% were non-productive. Every discovery cohort repertoire had been produced on one sequencing platform. Approximately 310 gigabases of sequencing data and tens of millions of unique TCR sequences were included in an early release covering under 650 HLA-typed donors. To predict cytomegalovirus infection status, the study brought together high-throughput TCR immunosequencing, statistical association of individual TCRs with disease status, and machine learning. The genetic ancestry cluster associated with self-reported Caucasian donors included approximately 85% of the approximately 430 genotyped donors. Along with the 666-subject first cohort, a separate validation cohort of over a hundred different subjects was used. The study aimed to test whether cataloging public T cell receptors could reveal signatures of past pathogen exposure. Alongside the repertoire data, information on donor age, sex, ethnicity and CMV serostatus was compiled. A later analysis re-analyzed previously published TCR beta repertoires from 666 donors and added high-resolution HLA genotyping to study TCR occurrence patterns. In a later genetic analysis, genome-wide SNP genotypes for about three fifths of the roughly 670 donors were used, and that subset was treated as a discovery cohort.

General study outcomes and caveats: Because HLA typing was missing for some donors at each locus, association tests included only the typed subset. Cytomegalovirus status was reported to be diagnosed by the classifier with high specificity and sensitivity in both the original and validation cohorts. CMV serostatus was the only immune exposure information available for the cohort. Sequencing depth was assumed to be roughly uniform across donors in the presence/absence analyses, though that assumption may not hold. In this cohort, only TCR beta chains were sequenced, and detectable features were limited by the absence of alpha or paired-chain data. In a later analysis, TCR association rates were found to vary across HLA loci, with the most associated TCRs seen for DRB1 alleles and the fewest for HLA-C alleles. The authors suggested that the approach could potentially be generalized to other disease states and immunological phenotypes. A further reported finding was that TCR beta sequences accurately predicted the HLA-A and HLA-B alleles for most subjects in the first cohort. When HLA alleles, especially DR and DQ, strongly co-occurred, attributing TCR associations to individual alleles was difficult. In a later analysis, most CMV-associated TCR beta chains were found to appear HLA-restricted, with HLA associations seemingly driven largely by CMV exposure. The study listed 164 TCR beta chains as associated with cytomegalovirus. In a later genetic analysis, a missense DCLRE1C variant was associated with V-gene and J-gene trimming of TCR beta chains, and the association was replicated in an independent cohort. A later analysis associated about 16,000 TCR beta sequences with specific HLA alleles at a false discovery rate of 0.05. In vitro tests confirmed that a few of the cytomegalovirus-associated TCR beta chains recognize cytomegalovirus antigens. Compared with the roughly 670-donor mean, donors in an Asian-associated ancestry cluster had fewer N-insertions in productive TCRs, according to a later genetic analysis. A group of highly shared sequence variants was considered likely to be a technical artifact of the sequencing pipeline. Compared with equally common non-associated chains, HLA-associated TCR beta chains in a later analysis were more clonally expanded and had lower generation probabilities. Because counts were too low, seventeen rarely observed V segments, including chromosome 9 orphons, were excluded from the earlier analysis of around 640 of the donors. Correlated functional status among segregating V segments might reflect linkage disequilibrium, but an unknown experimental factor could not be ruled out. In an earlier analysis of fewer than 700 of the donors, most TCR beta V segments appeared in productive rearrangements about 87% or about 30% of the time, broadly matching IMGT annotations. According to a later analysis, parvovirus B19, influenza, CMV and Epstein-Barr virus appeared linked to several top co-occurrence clusters. Across donors, most TCR sequences were observed very rarely, whereas some public TCRs were present in many individuals.

The cohort was made up of 650 to 700 healthy bone marrow donors. Cohort members were all nominally healthy when sampled, although unrecorded immune exposures were likely present. The donor was CMV seropositive and was included in the group of almost 300 seropositive cohort members. A peripheral blood sample was collected from each donor, and TCR beta sequencing was performed on peripheral blood mononuclear cells. Genomic DNA was extracted from the blood cell samples with the Qiagen DNeasy Blood Extraction Kit. Library preparation was by the immunoSEQ multiplex PCR assay. For the multiplex PCR, a mixture combining 60 forward primers for TCR Vbeta segments and 13 reverse primers for TCR Jbeta segments was used. A multiplex PCR assay on genomic DNA amplified the CDR3 region of rearranged TCR beta genes. The amplified TCR beta libraries were sequenced on the Illumina HiSeq System as 87-base-pair reads. Per the source publication's procedure: Across the roughly 670 repertoires, a later analysis counted some 80 million unique TCR beta chains, around 11 million of which were shared by at least two donors. A nearest-neighbor algorithm error-corrected the raw reads and collapsed the reads into unique sequences, merging closely related sequences to remove PCR and sequencing errors. CDR3 sequences were aligned to IMGT reference sequences to assign V, D and J gene segments. Each retained sequence needed at least a six-nucleotide match to both a V gene segment and a J gene segment. A rearrangement counted as productive if the CDR3 had no stop codons and remained in frame with V and J, and every other rearrangement counted as non-productive. CDR3 was defined according to IMGT convention as the region running from the second conserved V-encoded cysteine to the conserved J-encoded phenylalanine. Sequences without an unambiguous match to a single V gene segment were excluded from the earlier analysis of 587 of the donors. In an earlier analysis of several hundred of the donors, a V segment was called functional when productive rearrangements were above 56.7%, and segregating when the standard deviation between donors exceeded 5%. A statistical classification framework was built to diagnose cytomegalovirus status from the catalog of TCR beta chain sequences. In a later analysis, TCR nucleotide sequences were compared against IMGT/GENE-DB human TR gene sequences so that V and J genes could be assigned. The TCRdist pipeline was used in a later analysis to assign CDR3 sequences and most-parsimonious VDJ recombination scenarios. A later analysis defined each TCR beta chain by its CDR3 amino acid sequence plus V-gene family, and excluded reads lacking a unique V-gene family. In a later analysis, 450 to 600 highly shared, low-generation-probability nucleotide sequences were removed to address suspected cross-contamination and a sequencing artifact. A later analysis calculated a clonal expansion index for each public chain from normalized within-repertoire ranks of inferred template counts. A later analysis computed generation probabilities with a VDJ recombination model fitted to out-of-frame rearrangements, and checked the results against IGoR. Hypergeometric tests were used in a later analysis to score TCR-TCR, TCR-HLA and TCR-CMV co-occurrence, with a repertoire-size bias correction applied to the TCR pairs. False discovery rates were estimated in a later analysis by permuting HLA or CMV assignments 20 times. A later analysis grouped co-occurring TCRs with DBSCAN, adding TCRdist sequence similarity when clustering within HLA-allele-positive subsets. Co-occurrence clustering excluded repertoires with fewer than 30,000 or more than 120,000 public chains, plus five with anomalous nucleotide sharing. TCRdb limited this immuneACCESS table to in-frame rearrangements with V and J called. A share of clones is missing; checked studies link under half to unresolved V genes, and the rest is unexplained. Clone size and V and J calls were adopted from that table, with D and trimming inferred from the DNA. The sample has approximately 76,000 clones on record, 60% to 75% of them singletons. About 15% of the sample is in the top ten clones.

The source of this sequence is a woman in her 40s in good health and CMV-seropositive. Sequencing input: PBMCs.

The DNA reads TGTGCCAGCAGCCAAGGCCAGGGCGGGAGGGGTCAGCCCCAGCATTTT. This yields the protein CASSQGQGGRGQPQHF. The chain joins TRBV7-2 to TRBJ1-5; perhaps TRBD1 is the D gene, with 5 bases matching. Inclusive of the bounding cysteine and phenylalanine, the CDR3 is 16 residues long. Solely the CDR3 DNA is kept, with 48 bases framed from the first base. V and J lose 5 bases and 6 bases, and a span of 20 bases separates them. CDR1 and CDR2 are drawn from the germline V gene: SGHTA, FQGNSA.